This entry concerns a single T cell receptor beta chain. The antigen is undetermined. This entry comes from a study of cytomegalovirus exposure and HLA in healthy donors. General study results and limits: The sole available immune exposure information was CMV serostatus. TCR beta sequences reportedly predicted most subjects' HLA-A and HLA-B alleles accurately. An Asian-associated ancestry cluster reportedly showed fewer N-insertions than the roughly 670-donor mean in a later analysis.

Per the germline V gene, CDR1 is MGHRA and CDR2 is YSYEKL. The CDR3 is 16 amino acids. PCR employed 60 Vbeta and 13 Jbeta primers. Assay: immunoSEQ multiplex PCR; the TCRdb copy retains only in-frame clones and omits some. The table records about 59,000 clones, 65% to 80% of them present only once. Sequenced input: PBMCs. The V and J genes are TRBV4-1 and TRBJ2-5; D might be TRBD1 (5 bases). The J call may be incorrect, as the DNA end agrees better with TRBJ2-7. This receptor was obtained from a man aged 25-45 years in good health and CMV-seropositive. The CDR3 region is CASSQDLTKGHREQYF. The CDR3 region has the DNA TGCGCCAGCAGCCAAGATTTAACGAAGGGGCACCGCGAGCAGTACTTC.